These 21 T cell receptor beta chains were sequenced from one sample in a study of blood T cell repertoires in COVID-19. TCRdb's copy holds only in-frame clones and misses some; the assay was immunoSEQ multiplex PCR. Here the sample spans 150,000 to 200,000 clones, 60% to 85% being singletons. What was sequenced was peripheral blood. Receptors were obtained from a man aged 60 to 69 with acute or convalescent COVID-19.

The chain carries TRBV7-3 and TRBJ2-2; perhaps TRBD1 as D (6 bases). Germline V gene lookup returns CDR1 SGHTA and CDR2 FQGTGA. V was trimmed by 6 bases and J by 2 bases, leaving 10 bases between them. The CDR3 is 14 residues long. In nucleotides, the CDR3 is TGTGCCAGCAGTGGGACACTCAACACCGGGGAGCTGTTTTTT. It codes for CASSGTLNTGELFF.

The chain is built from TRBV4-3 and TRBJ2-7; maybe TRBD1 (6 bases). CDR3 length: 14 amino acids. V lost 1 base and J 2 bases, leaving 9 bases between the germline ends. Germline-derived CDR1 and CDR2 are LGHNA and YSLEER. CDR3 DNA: TGCGCCAGCAGCCAAGCCGCAGGGGCCTACGAGCAGTACTTC. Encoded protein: CASSQAAGAYEQYF.

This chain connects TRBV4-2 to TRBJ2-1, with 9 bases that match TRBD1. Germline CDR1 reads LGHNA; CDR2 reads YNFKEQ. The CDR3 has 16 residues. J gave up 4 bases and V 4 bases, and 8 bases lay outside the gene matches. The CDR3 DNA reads TGTGCCAGCAGCCGACAAGCCGGGACAGGGTACAATGAGCAGTTCTTC. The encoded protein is CASSRQAGTGYNEQFF.

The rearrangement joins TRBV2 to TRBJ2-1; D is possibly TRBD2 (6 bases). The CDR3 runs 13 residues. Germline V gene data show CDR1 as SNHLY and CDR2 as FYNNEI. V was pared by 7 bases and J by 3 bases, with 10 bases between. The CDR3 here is CASIEGLYNEQFF. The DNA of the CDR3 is TGTGCCAGCATCGAGGGACTCTACAATGAGCAGTTCTTC.

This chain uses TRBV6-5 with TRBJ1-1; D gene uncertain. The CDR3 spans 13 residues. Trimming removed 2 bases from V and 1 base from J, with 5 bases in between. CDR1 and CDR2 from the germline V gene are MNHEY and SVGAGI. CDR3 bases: TGTGCCAGCAGTTACAGGAGGAACACTGAAGCTTTCTTT. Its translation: CASSYRRNTEAFF.

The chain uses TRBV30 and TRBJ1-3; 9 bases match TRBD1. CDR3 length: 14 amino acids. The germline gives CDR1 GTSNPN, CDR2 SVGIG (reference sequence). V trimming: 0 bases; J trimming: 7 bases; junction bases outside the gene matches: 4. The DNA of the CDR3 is TGTGCCTGGAGTGTAACAGGGGGCAGGAACACCATATATTTT. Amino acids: CAWSVTGGRNTIYF.

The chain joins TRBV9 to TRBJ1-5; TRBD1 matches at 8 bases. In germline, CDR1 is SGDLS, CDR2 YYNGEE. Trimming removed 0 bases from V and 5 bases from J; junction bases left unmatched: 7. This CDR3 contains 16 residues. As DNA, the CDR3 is TGTGCCAGCAGCGTAGGTTCGACAGGGGAGGATCAGCCCCAGCATTTT. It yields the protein CASSVGSTGEDQPQHF.

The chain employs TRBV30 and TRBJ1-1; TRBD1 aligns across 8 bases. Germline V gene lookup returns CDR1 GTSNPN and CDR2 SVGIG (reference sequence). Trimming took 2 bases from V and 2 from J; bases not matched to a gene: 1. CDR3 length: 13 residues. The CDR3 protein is CAWSSGGNTEAFF. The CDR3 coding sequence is TGTGCCTGGAGTTCAGGGGGCAACACTGAAGCTTTCTTT.

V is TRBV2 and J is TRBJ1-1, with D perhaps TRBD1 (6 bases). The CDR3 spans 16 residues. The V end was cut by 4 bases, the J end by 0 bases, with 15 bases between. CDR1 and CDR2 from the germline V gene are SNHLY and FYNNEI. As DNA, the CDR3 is TGTGCCAGCAGTGGTGCGGGGGGCGGGTTGAACACTGAAGCTTTCTTT. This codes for CASSGAGGGLNTEAFF.

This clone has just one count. The CDR3 reads CASSTPGQLLRNEQFF. The DNA for the CDR3 is TGTGCCAGCAGCACTCCGGGACAGCTTCTTCGGAATGAGCAGTTCTTC. This chain connects TRBV9 to TRBJ2-1, with 7 bases that match TRBD1. This CDR3 region has 16 residues. CDR1 SGDLS and CDR2 YYNGEE come from the germline V gene. V shed 4 bases and J 7 bases; nucleotides not matched to a gene: 14. Filled out from reference TRBV9 and TRBJ2-1, the complete variable domain reads DSGVTQTPKHLITATGQRVTLRCSPRSGDLSVYWYQQSLDQGLQFLIQYYNGEERAKGNILERFSAQQFPDLHSELNLSSLELGDSALYFCASSTPGQLLRNEQFFGPGTRLTVL.

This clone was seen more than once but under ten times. This chain's CDR3 is CASSLEGVGDEQFF. The DNA of the CDR3 is TGTGCCAGCAGCTTAGAAGGGGTTGGGGATGAGCAGTTCTTC. V and J are TRBV7-2 and TRBJ2-1, with a possible D match to TRBD1 (5 bases). Germline V gene lookup returns CDR1 SGHTA and CDR2 FQGNSA. The CDR3 totals 14 residues. The V and J ends lost 1 base and 8 bases respectively, with 12 bases between them.

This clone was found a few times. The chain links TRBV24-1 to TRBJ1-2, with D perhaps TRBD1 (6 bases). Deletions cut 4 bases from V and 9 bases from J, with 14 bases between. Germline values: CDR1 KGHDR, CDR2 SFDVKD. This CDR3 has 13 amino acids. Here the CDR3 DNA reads TGTGCCACCAGTGACGGACAGTCTGTGCGCTACACCTTC. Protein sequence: CATSDGQSVRYTF.

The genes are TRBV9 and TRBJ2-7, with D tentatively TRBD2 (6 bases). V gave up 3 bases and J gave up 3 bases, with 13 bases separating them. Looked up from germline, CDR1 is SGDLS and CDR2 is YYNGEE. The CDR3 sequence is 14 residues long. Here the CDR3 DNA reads TGTGCCAGCAGCGCGCCGGGACTCAACTACGAGCAGTACTTC. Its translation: CASSAPGLNYEQYF.

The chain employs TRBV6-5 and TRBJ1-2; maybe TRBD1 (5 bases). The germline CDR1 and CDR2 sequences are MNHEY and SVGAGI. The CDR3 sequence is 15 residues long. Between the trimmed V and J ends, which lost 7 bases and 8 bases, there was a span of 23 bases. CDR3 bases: TGTGCCAGCACTCTCTCAACTACGACAAGGGGCGGCTACACCTTC. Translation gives CASTLSTTTRGGYTF.

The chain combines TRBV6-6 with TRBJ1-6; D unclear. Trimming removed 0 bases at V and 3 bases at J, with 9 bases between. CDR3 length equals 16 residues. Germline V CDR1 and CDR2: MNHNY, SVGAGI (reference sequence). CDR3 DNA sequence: TGTGCCAGCAGTTACTCCGGCGACTTCTATAATTCACCCCTCCACTTT. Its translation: CASSYSGDFYNSPLHF.

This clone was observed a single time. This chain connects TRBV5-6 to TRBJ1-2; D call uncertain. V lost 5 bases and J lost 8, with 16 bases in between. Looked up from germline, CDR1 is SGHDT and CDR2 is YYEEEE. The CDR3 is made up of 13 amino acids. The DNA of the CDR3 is TGTGCCAGCAGGAAGGCGGTCCCCCAGGGCTACACCTTC. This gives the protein CASRKAVPQGYTF.

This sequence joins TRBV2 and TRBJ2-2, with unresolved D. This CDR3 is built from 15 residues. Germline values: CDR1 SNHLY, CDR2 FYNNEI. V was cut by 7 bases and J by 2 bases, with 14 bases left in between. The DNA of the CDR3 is TGTGCCAGCATGGATATTGGAGCTAACACCGGGGAGCTGTTTTTT. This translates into CASMDIGANTGELFF.

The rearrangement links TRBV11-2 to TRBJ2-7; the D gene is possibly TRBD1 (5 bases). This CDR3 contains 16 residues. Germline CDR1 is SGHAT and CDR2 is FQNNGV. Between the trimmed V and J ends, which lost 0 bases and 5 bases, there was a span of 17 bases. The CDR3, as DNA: TGTGCCAGCAGCTTAGATATGGGGCAGGGTGGTCACGAGCAGTACTTC. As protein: CASSLDMGQGGHEQYF.

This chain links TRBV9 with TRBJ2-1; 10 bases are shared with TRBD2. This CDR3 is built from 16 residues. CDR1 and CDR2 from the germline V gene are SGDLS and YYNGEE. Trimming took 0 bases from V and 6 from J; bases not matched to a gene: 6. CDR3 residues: CASSVVGSGGSNEQFF. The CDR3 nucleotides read TGTGCCAGCAGCGTAGTAGGTAGCGGGGGGAGCAATGAGCAGTTCTTC.

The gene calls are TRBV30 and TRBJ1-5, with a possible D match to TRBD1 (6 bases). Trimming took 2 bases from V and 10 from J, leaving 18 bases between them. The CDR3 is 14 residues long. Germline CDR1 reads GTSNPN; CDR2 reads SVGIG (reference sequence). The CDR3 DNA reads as TGTGCCTGGAGTCTGGCGGGGGCCGGCTTTCCCCAGCATTTT. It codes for CAWSLAGAGFPQHF. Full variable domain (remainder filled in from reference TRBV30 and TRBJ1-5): SQTIHQWPATLVQPVGSPLSLECTVEGTSNPNLYWYRQAAGRGLQLLFYSVGIGQISSEVPQNLSASRPQDRQFILSSKKLLLSDSGFYLCAWSLAGAGFPQHFGDGTRLSIL.

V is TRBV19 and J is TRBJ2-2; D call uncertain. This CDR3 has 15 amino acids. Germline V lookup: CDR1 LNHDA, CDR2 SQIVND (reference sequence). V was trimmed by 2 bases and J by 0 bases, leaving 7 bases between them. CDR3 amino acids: CASSITRANTGELFF. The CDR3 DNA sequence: TGTGCCAGTAGTATAACCCGGGCGAACACCGGGGAGCTGTTTTTT.